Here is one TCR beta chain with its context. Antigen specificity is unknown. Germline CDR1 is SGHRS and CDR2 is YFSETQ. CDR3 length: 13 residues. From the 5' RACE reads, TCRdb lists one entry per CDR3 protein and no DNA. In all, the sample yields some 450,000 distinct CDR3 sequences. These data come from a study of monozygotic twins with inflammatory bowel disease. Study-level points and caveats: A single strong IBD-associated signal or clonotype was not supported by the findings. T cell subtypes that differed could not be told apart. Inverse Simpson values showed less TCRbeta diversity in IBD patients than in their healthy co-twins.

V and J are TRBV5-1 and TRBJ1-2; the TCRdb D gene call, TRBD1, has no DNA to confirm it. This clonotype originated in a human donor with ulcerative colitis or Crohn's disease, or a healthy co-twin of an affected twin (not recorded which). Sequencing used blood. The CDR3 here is CASSPQQGNGYTF.